A single sample is the source of the 29 T cell receptor beta chains below, sequenced in a study of blood T cell repertoires in COVID-19. This table comes from immunoSEQ multiplex PCR, and its TCRdb copy is limited to in-frame clones, with some not included. The sample yields around 330,000 clones, 70% to 90% seen once. The sample consisted of peripheral blood. The receptors were sampled from a woman in her 50s with active or convalescent COVID-19.

The J gene is TRBJ1-3, the V gene TRBV2, with D possibly TRBD1 on 5 matching bases. The V gene's germline CDR1 is SNHLY and CDR2 FYNNEI. The V gene lost 8 bases and the J gene lost 0 bases, with 29 bases spanning the gap. This CDR3 is 20 amino acids long. This CDR3 reads CASCPQPSVTEVTSGNTIYF. CDR3 sequence (DNA): TGTGCCAGCTGCCCTCAACCCTCGGTGACAGAAGTAACCTCTGGAAACACCATATATTTT.

This rearrangement joins TRBV7-2 to TRBJ1-1; D possibly corresponds to TRBD1 (5 bases). V lost 4 bases to trimming and J lost 6 bases, with 12 bases between them. CDR1 and CDR2 from the germline V gene are SGHTA and FQGNSA. The CDR3 consists of 13 residues. The CDR3 DNA sequence: TGTGCCAGCAGCTCTCCACAGGTTCCTGAAGCTTTCTTT. It codes for CASSSPQVPEAFF.

There are a few counts of this clone. Distinct nucleotide sequences in the sample also encode this CDR3. This rearrangement joins TRBV5-8 to TRBJ1-2; D unclear. V shed 4 bases and J shed 2 bases, with 9 bases lying between them. CDR3 size: 13 residues. CDR1 is SGHTS, CDR2 YDEGEE, per germline. CDR3 residues: CASSLRGNYGYTF. In DNA, the CDR3 is TGTGCCAGCAGCCTCCGGGGAAACTATGGCTACACCTTC.

This chain uses TRBV27 with TRBJ1-2, with D perhaps matching TRBD1 (6 bases). CDR1 and CDR2 from the germline V gene are MNHEY and SMNVEV (reference sequence). This CDR3 has 15 amino acids. V was shortened by 3 bases and J by 0 bases, with 11 bases between the two germline ends. CDR3 amino acids: CASSFSRGTNYGYTF. The CDR3 bases are TGTGCCAGCAGTTTTAGTAGGGGGACTAACTATGGCTACACCTTC.

The CDR3 is CASSLPTGTLSGANVLTF. The CDR3 DNA follows: TGTGCCAGCAGCTTGCCGACAGGAACCCTCTCTGGGGCCAACGTCCTGACTTTC. The chain recombines TRBV7-9 with TRBJ2-6; D is possibly TRBD1 (6 bases). The V and J ends lost 3 bases and 0 bases respectively, with 15 bases between them. Germline CDR1 SEHNR, CDR2 FQNEAQ (reference sequence). The CDR3 totals 18 residues.

V and J are TRBV7-2 and TRBJ1-2, with 10 bases identical to TRBD1. The V gene's germline CDR1 is SGHTA and CDR2 FQGNSA. The CDR3 runs to 13 residues. V was clipped by 5 bases and J by 7 bases; unmatched bases: 4. Here the CDR3 DNA reads TGTGCCAGCAGCCCGGGACAGGGGTCTGGCTACACCTTC. Its translation: CASSPGQGSGYTF.

The chain has TRBV29-1 and TRBJ2-2; 7 nucleotides line up with TRBD1. Trimming removed 6 bases from V and 4 bases from J; junction bases left unmatched: 11. The CDR3 is 15 amino acids. Germline-derived CDR1 and CDR2 are SQVTM and ANQGSEA. The CDR3 region is CSVGLQGTGTGELFF. The DNA of the CDR3 is TGCAGCGTGGGATTACAGGGGACGGGCACCGGGGAGCTGTTTTTT.

This clone was detected a few times. This rearrangement joins TRBV28 to TRBJ1-2, with 7 bases matching TRBD1. Germline loops: CDR1 MDHEN, CDR2 SYDVKM. CDR3 length: 14 amino acids. J gave up 5 bases and V 4 bases, and 7 bases lay outside the gene matches. The CDR3 loop reads CASSSQGGAYGYTF. CDR3 bases: TGTGCCAGCAGTTCTCAGGGGGGAGCGTATGGCTACACCTTC.

The chain uses TRBV4-3 and TRBJ1-2, with TRBD1 identical over 8 bases. After removal of 1 base from V and 4 bases from J, the junction contained 8 bases not matched to a gene. The CDR3 contains 16 residues. In germline, CDR1 is LGHNA, CDR2 YSLEER. The CDR3 protein is CASSQGSGQGIYGYTF. CDR3 sequence (DNA): TGCGCCAGCAGCCAAGGGTCCGGACAGGGAATCTATGGCTACACCTTC.

CDR3 protein: CASSPLGQGISYEQYF. The CDR3 nucleotides read TGTGCCAGCTCACCACTGGGACAGGGCATCTCCTACGAGCAGTACTTC. This chain joins TRBV18 and TRBJ2-7; 9 bases are a match to TRBD1. This CDR3 contains 16 residues. CDR1 is KGHSH, CDR2 LQKENI, per germline. V lost 1 base and J lost 0; bases outside the gene matches: 4.

This CDR3 reads CASSQHSGQGTEAFF. The CDR3 DNA reads TGTGCCAGCAGCCAGCACTCGGGACAGGGCACTGAAGCTTTCTTT. V gene TRBV14 combines with J gene TRBJ1-1, with 9 bases that match TRBD1. V was pared by 3 bases and J by 4 bases, with 6 bases of the junction left unmatched. The V gene's germline CDR1 is SGHDN and CDR2 FVKESK. The length of the CDR3 is 15 residues.

V usage is TRBV19 and J usage is TRBJ1-5; the match to TRBD1 covers 9 bases. Per germline, CDR1 LNHDA and CDR2 SQIVND (reference sequence). After removal of 5 bases from V and 6 bases from J, the junction contained 8 bases not matched to a gene. This CDR3 has 15 amino acids. The CDR3 sequence: CASSLGQGSIQPQHF. CDR3 in DNA: TGTGCCAGTAGTCTTGGACAGGGGAGTATTCAGCCCCAGCATTTT.

As DNA, the CDR3 is TGTGCCAGTCAGCTAGCTAACTATGGCTACACCTTC. Protein product: CASQLANYGYTF. The chain couples TRBV19 to TRBJ1-2; no clear D. V dropped 8 bases and J dropped 0 bases, with 7 bases sitting between them. The CDR3 contains 12 residues. Looked up from germline, CDR1 is LNHDA and CDR2 is SQIVND (reference sequence).

The chain employs TRBV28 and TRBJ1-3; TRBD1 is a possible D gene (6 bases). The ends were cut back, 1 base at V and 2 bases at J, with 15 bases in the middle. The germline gives CDR1 MDHEN, CDR2 SYDVKM. The CDR3 is made up of 17 amino acids. The CDR3 nucleotides are TGTGCCAGCAGTTTATTTAATTCGAGGGACACTGGAAACACCATATATTTT. This encodes CASSLFNSRDTGNTIYF.

This clone was observed once. The chain couples TRBV11-2 to TRBJ1-2; D is unresolved. Trimming left V 2 bases short and J 4 bases short, with 11 bases between. The germline CDR1 and CDR2 sequences are SGHAT and FQNNGV. This CDR3 is built from 14 residues. CDR3: CASSLHGPGYGYTF. The CDR3 bases are TGTGCCAGCAGCTTACATGGTCCCGGCTATGGCTACACCTTC.

CDR3 bases: TGTGCCAGTAGCTCACAGGGGGCTATTGGAAACACCATATATTTT. It is translated as CASSSQGAIGNTIYF. This rearrangement joins TRBV19 to TRBJ1-3, with 9 bases lining up with TRBD1. Germline V lookup: CDR1 LNHDA, CDR2 SQIVND (reference sequence). After removal of 6 bases from V and 3 bases from J, the junction contained 6 bases not matched to a gene. This CDR3 has 15 residues.

The chain joins TRBV6-5 to TRBJ1-1, with 9 bases matching TRBD1. The CDR3 spans 11 residues. With V trimmed by 8 bases and J by 5 bases, 0 bases remained unmatched. Germline CDR1 is MNHEY and CDR2 is SVGAGI. The CDR3 protein is CASGQGTEAFF. The CDR3 DNA reads as TGTGCCAGCGGACAGGGGACTGAAGCTTTCTTT.

The chain uses TRBV6-5 and TRBJ1-1; D not resolved. The CDR3 totals 10 residues. The V gene's germline CDR1 is MNHEY and CDR2 SVGAGI. Trimming stripped 6 bases from V and 11 bases from J, with 10 bases between. The CDR3 spells CASRSGPAFF. The DNA for the CDR3 is TGTGCCAGCAGGAGCGGGCCGGCTTTCTTT.

This chain connects TRBV5-4 to TRBJ1-2; 7 bases align to TRBD1. From germline, CDR1 is SGHNT and CDR2 YYREEE (reference sequence). The CDR3 sequence is 14 residues long. J was trimmed by 4 bases and V by 0 bases; bases with no gene match: 3. The CDR3 nucleotides read TGTGCCAGCAGCTTGGAACAGGGGAGCTATGGCTACACCTTC. Amino acid sequence: CASSLEQGSYGYTF.

This clone has more than one count but fewer than ten. This chain uses TRBV7-2 with TRBJ1-4; D gene unclear. The CDR3 is 14 residues long. The ends were cut back, 5 bases at V and 6 bases at J, with 13 bases in the middle. Looked up from germline, CDR1 is SGHTA and CDR2 is FQGNSA. The CDR3 is CASSPVLAYEKLFF. The CDR3 DNA follows: TGTGCCAGCAGCCCGGTCCTCGCCTATGAAAAACTGTTTTTT.

J is TRBJ2-3 and V is TRBV5-4; no definite D call. CDR3 size: 16 residues. The germline V gene encodes CDR1 SGHNT and CDR2 YYREEE (reference sequence). The ends were cut back, 4 bases at V and 0 bases at J, with 15 bases in the middle. This chain's CDR3 is CASSLPGVRSTDTQYF. The CDR3 DNA reads as TGTGCCAGCAGCCTGCCCGGTGTCAGGAGCACAGATACGCAGTATTTT.

The chain combines TRBV15 with TRBJ1-6, with 8 bases lining up with TRBD1. CDR1 LNHNV and CDR2 YYDKDF come from the germline V gene (reference sequence). Trimming took 8 bases from V and 0 from J; bases not matched to a gene: 12. The CDR3 is made up of 18 amino acids. The CDR3 nucleotides read TGTGCCACCCGAGACAGGGGACGGACTAGCTCCTATAATTCACCCCTCCACTTT. Residues: CATRDRGRTSSYNSPLHF.

V usage is TRBV28 and J usage is TRBJ2-3; a possible D gene is TRBD2 (5 bases). Germline values: CDR1 MDHEN, CDR2 SYDVKM. V dropped 5 bases and J dropped 1 base, with 13 bases sitting between them. This CDR3 has 15 residues. The DNA of the CDR3 is TGTGCCAGCAGTCCCTCTTTTAGCGGCACAGATACGCAGTATTTT. It yields the protein CASSPSFSGTDTQYF.

The chain couples TRBV12-3 or TRBV12-4 to TRBJ1-1; D gene unclear. The CDR3 has 12 residues. Trimming shortened V by 6 bases and J by 1 base, and 6 bases separated the two germline ends. CDR3 amino acids: CASSLGNTEAFF. CDR3 bases: TGTGCCAGCAGCCTCGGGAACACTGAAGCTTTCTTT.

This clone is a singleton in its sample. The chain combines TRBV4-1 with TRBJ2-7; D may be TRBD1 (6 bases). V dropped 3 bases and J dropped 2 bases, with 11 bases sitting between them. This CDR3 is 14 amino acids long. The germline V gene has CDR1 MGHRA and CDR2 YSYEKL. CDR3 protein: CASSHPWTAYEQYF. The CDR3 region has the DNA TGCGCCAGCAGCCATCCCTGGACAGCCTACGAGCAGTACTTC.

The chain carries TRBV2 and TRBJ2-1; TRBD1 aligns across 10 bases. The CDR3 length is 15 residues. The V gene's germline CDR1 is SNHLY and CDR2 FYNNEI. Unmatched junction bases numbered 6, after V lost 6 bases and J lost 4 bases. CDR3 nucleotides: TGTGCCAGCAGACAAGACAGGGGGCCTTACAATGAGCAGTTCTTC. Translated, it gives CASRQDRGPYNEQFF.

V usage is TRBV5-5 and J usage is TRBJ2-3; D may be TRBD1 (5 bases). The CDR3 has 15 residues. V lost 0 bases to trimming and J lost 2 bases, with 10 bases between them. Germline V gives CDR1 SGHKS, CDR2 YYEKEE (reference sequence). The CDR3 protein is CASSLVTDATDTQYF. The CDR3 region has the DNA TGTGCCAGCAGCTTGGTGACAGACGCCACAGATACGCAGTATTTT.

The chain couples TRBV5-6 to TRBJ1-5; D gene ambiguous. Trimming took off 2 bases at V and 9 bases at J, with 12 bases between the two ends. The CDR3 runs 13 residues. Germline CDR1 reads SGHDT; CDR2 reads YYEEEE. The CDR3 here is CASSFGGLGPQHF. The CDR3 DNA follows: TGTGCCAGCAGCTTTGGAGGTTTAGGGCCCCAGCATTTT. Full variable domain (outside the CDR3, taken from reference TRBV5-6 and TRBJ1-5): DAGVTQSPTHLIKTRGQQVTLRCSPKSGHDTVSWYQQALGQGPQFIFQYYEEEERQRGNFPDRFSGHQFPNYSSELNVNALLLGDSALYLCASSFGGLGPQHFGDGTRLSIL.

This clone has just one count. The rearrangement links TRBV6-2 or TRBV6-3 to TRBJ2-1; 7 bases align to TRBD2. The CDR3 covers 14 residues. V lost 6 bases, J lost 2 bases, and 4 bases stayed unmatched. The germline gives CDR1 MNHEY, CDR2 SVGEGT. DNA of the CDR3: TGTGCCAGCAGCCGACTAGCCCCCTACAATGAGCAGTTCTTC. Protein: CASSRLAPYNEQFF.